What follows is one TCR beta chain and its context. This specimen comes from a study of shared clonotypes between healthy human individuals. Germline-derived CDR1 and CDR2 are SGDLS and YYNGEE. The CDR3 totals 18 residues. After removal of 3 bases from V and 7 bases from J, the junction contained 14 bases not matched to a gene. Assay used: immunoSEQ multiplex PCR; TCRdb lists only in-frame clones, some missing. The sample has roughly 2.2 million clones, 80% to 95% seen once; the top ten hold about 0.41%. This chain links TRBV9 with TRBJ2-1; TRBD1 matches 12 bases. The sequenced sample consisted of naive CD4+ T cells from PBMCs. The sample's subset: CD45RA+ positively selected. This TCR was sampled from a man younger than 35 in good health. Some clones in this sample may be carry-over from other donors' samples. CDR3 nucleotide sequence: TGTGCCAGCAGCGAGAACTATTTGGGACAGGGGGCGAGTAATGAGCAGTTCTTC. Protein product: CASSENYLGQGASNEQFF.